These 8 T cell receptor beta chains came from one sample sequenced in a study of CD8 T cells in ankylosing spondylitis. Study-level results: A TCR beta motif of under 10 highly homologous variants seemed to mark ankylosing spondylitis blood.

These receptors are not linked to any known antigen. TCRdb processed the 5' RACE reads anew with MiXCR; each CDR3 protein has one entry. The sample carries under 950,000 distinct CDR3 sequences, 15% to 20% recorded once. The specimen sequenced was blood, either unsorted or a sorted T cell fraction (not recorded which). The source is a male donor with ankylosing spondylitis.

The V call is TRBV5-6, the J call TRBJ1-2; D gene ambiguous. Germline values: CDR1 SGHDT, CDR2 YYEEEE. Trimming took 6 bases from V and 8 from J, leaving 17 bases between them. CDR3 size: 13 residues. CDR3 sequence: CASTLVREVGYTF. DNA for the CDR3: TGTGCCAGCACCCTTGTAAGGGAAGTCGGCTACACCTTC.

This clonotype was observed a handful of times. This sequence joins TRBV20-1 and TRBJ2-1, with 9 bases fitting TRBD1. J gave up 12 bases and V 5 bases, and 5 bases lay outside the gene matches. The CDR3 is made up of 11 amino acids. Germline values: CDR1 DFQATT, CDR2 SNEGSKA (reference sequence). This chain's CDR3 is CSASGQGTQFF. CDR3 in DNA: TGCAGTGCTTCGGGACAGGGTACGCAGTTCTTC.

Written as DNA, the CDR3 is TGCGCCAGCAGCTGGGGCCCAGGGGTTGGTTACAATGAGCAGTTCTTC. Protein: CASSWGPGVGYNEQFF. The rearrangement uses TRBV5-1 and TRBJ2-1, with D possibly matching TRBD1 (6 bases). CDR1 is SGHRS, CDR2 YFSETQ, per germline. The CDR3 runs 16 residues. V lost 3 bases and J 4 bases, leaving 17 bases between the germline ends.

This clonotype was counted a few times. The J gene is TRBJ1-2, the V gene TRBV27; TRBD1 matches at 11 bases. CDR1 is MNHEY, CDR2 SMNVEV, per germline (reference sequence). With 5 bases clipped from V and 7 bases from J, the junction kept 15 bases outside the gene matches. The CDR3 runs 17 residues. The CDR3: CASSTSDRGRVEVGYTF. The CDR3 DNA reads TGTGCCAGCAGTACCTCGGACAGGGGGCGCGTTGAGGTTGGCTACACCTTC.

This clonotype was observed a few times. The chain links TRBV5-1 to TRBJ1-1; 10 bases agree with TRBD1. Germline CDR1 SGHRS, CDR2 YFSETQ. This CDR3 contains 14 residues. Trimming took 3 bases from V and 7 from J; bases not matched to a gene: 6. This CDR3 is CASSSDRGIDEAFF. The CDR3 DNA is TGCGCCAGCAGCTCGGACAGGGGGATTGATGAAGCTTTCTTT. Full variable domain (remainder filled in from reference TRBV5-1 and TRBJ1-1): KAGVTQTPRYLIKTRGQQVTLSCSPISGHRSVSWYQQTPGQGLQFLFEYFSETQRNKGNFPGRFSGRQFSNSRSEMNVSTLELGDSALYLCASSSDRGIDEAFFGQGTRLTVV.

V and J are TRBV7-9 and TRBJ2-7; D uncertain. There are 14 residues in the CDR3. Germline assignment: CDR1 SEHNR and CDR2 FQNEAQ (reference sequence). The germline V and J ends were trimmed by 3 bases and 2 bases, with 11 bases remaining between them. Here the CDR3 reads CASSLTPAAYEQYF. The CDR3 region has the DNA TGTGCCAGCAGCTTGACACCTGCAGCCTACGAGCAGTACTTC.

Only a few counts were recorded for this clonotype. V gene TRBV29-1 combines with J gene TRBJ2-1; tentative D call: TRBD2 (5 bases). Germline V CDR1 and CDR2: SQVTM, ANQGSEA. The ends were cut back, 4 bases at V and 4 bases at J, with 11 bases in the middle. The CDR3 length is 13 residues. In DNA, the CDR3 is TGCAGCGTTGTACTAGGAAGATACAATGAGCAGTTCTTC. Its protein is CSVVLGRYNEQFF.

For this clonotype: This could be a read error, since a much larger clone is one nucleotide away. The chain couples TRBV7-2 to TRBJ2-1; 9 nucleotides match TRBD2. V lost 4 bases and J lost 0; bases outside the gene matches: 4. Germline CDR1 reads SGHTA; CDR2 reads FQGNSA. This CDR3 region has 16 residues. The CDR3 sequence: CASSSQAGGSYNEQFF. CDR3 nucleotide sequence: TGTGCCAGCAGCTCCCAAGCGGGGGGCTCCTACAATGAGCAGTTCTTC.